The 17 T cell receptor beta chains below come from one sample, sequenced in a study of CXCR3-negative and CXCR3-positive naive CD8 T cells. No antigens are known for them. TRB cDNA libraries were made by UMI-labeled 5' RACE. TCRdb reprocessed the 5' RACE reads and keeps a single row for each CDR3 protein, giving no DNA. In all, the sample yields roughly 59,000 distinct CDR3 sequences. Findings and limits, study-wide: Naive CXCR3-positive cells had TRB CDR3s more hydrophobic than those of CXCR3-negative naive cells.

The sequenced sample was naive CXCR3+ CD8+ T cells from blood. Documented subset: CD45RO-CCR7+CD27+CD95- naive CD8+ T cells expressing CXCR3 (TNR3+). The receptor source for this set is a human donor in good health. Some clones in this sample may be carry-over from other donors' samples.

The chain links TRBV29-1 to TRBJ2-7; checking the TCRdb D call of TRBD1 is not possible without DNA. In germline, CDR1 is SQVTM, CDR2 ANQGSEA. CDR3 size: 14 residues. Here the CDR3 reads CSVDVQGFPYEQYF.

The chain employs TRBV9 and TRBJ1-1; TCRdb's assignment of TRBD1 cannot be checked, as there is no DNA. The CDR3 sequence is 16 residues long. Germline V CDR1 and CDR2: SGDLS, YYNGEE. The CDR3: CASSVGTGGAYTEAFF.

The V call is TRBV7-8, the J call TRBJ1-2; checking the TCRdb D call of TRBD1 is not possible without DNA. Germline CDR1 SGHVS, CDR2 FQNEAQ. The CDR3 is made up of 15 amino acids. This CDR3 reads CASSVGLQEGDGYTF.

The chain joins TRBV3-1 to TRBJ2-7; TCRdb picks TRBD1, but there is no DNA to check that call. The CDR3 extends over 15 amino acids. Germline CDR1 is LGHDT and CDR2 is YNNKEL (reference sequence). The CDR3 sequence: CASSQPGTALDEQYF.

The rearrangement joins TRBV29-1 to TRBJ2-7. CDR1 SQVTM and CDR2 ANQGSEA come from the germline V gene. The CDR3 runs to 15 residues. The CDR3 reads CSVEDLVGEGYEQYF.

This sequence joins TRBV7-3 and TRBJ2-1. CDR3 length: 15 amino acids. The V gene's germline CDR1 is SGHTA and CDR2 FQGTGA. The CDR3 protein is CASSNPIGSYNEQFF.

The chain joins TRBV7-9 to TRBJ2-1; TCRdb indicates TRBD1, and absent DNA this call remains unverified. Germline V lookup: CDR1 SEHNR, CDR2 FQNEAQ (reference sequence). The CDR3 runs to 17 residues. The CDR3 sequence is CASSSAPGTETYNEQFF.

V is TRBV19 and J is TRBJ2-7; TCRdb returns TRBD1, unconfirmable since there is no DNA. This CDR3 has 15 amino acids. Germline CDR1 and CDR2: LNHDA and SQIVND (reference sequence). Here the CDR3 reads CASSIPRGSSYEQYF.

J is TRBJ2-7 and V is TRBV9; TCRdb picks TRBD1, but there is no DNA to check that call. Germline loops: CDR1 SGDLS, CDR2 YYNGEE. The CDR3 runs to 13 residues. The CDR3 sequence: CASSPPRGYEQYF.

This chain joins TRBV12-3 or TRBV12-4 and TRBJ2-3; TCRdb's D call, TRBD1, is unchecked because there is no DNA. CDR3 length: 16 residues. Here the CDR3 reads CASSQQGMHSTDTQYF.

The CDR3 loop is CASNNGISPFYNEQFF. This chain connects TRBV6-2 or TRBV6-3 to TRBJ2-1. This CDR3 has 16 amino acids. The germline CDR1 and CDR2 sequences are MNHEY and SVGEGT.

The rearrangement uses TRBV6-6 and TRBJ1-4. The CDR3 totals 12 residues. The germline gives CDR1 MNHNY, CDR2 SVGAGI (reference sequence). The CDR3 reads CASTLGGEKLFF.

This rearrangement joins TRBV5-1 to TRBJ2-7. From germline, CDR1 is SGHRS and CDR2 YFSETQ. This CDR3 is 14 amino acids long. This chain's CDR3 is CASSLLYSTYEQYF.

The V gene is TRBV5-1, the J gene TRBJ2-7. Germline V CDR1 and CDR2: SGHRS, YFSETQ. The CDR3 extends over 15 amino acids. The CDR3: CASSFSEAGTYEQYF.

The V gene is TRBV12-3 or TRBV12-4, the J gene TRBJ2-7; no DNA is available, so the TRBD1 call from TCRdb remains unchecked. This CDR3 is 12 amino acids long. CDR3 amino acids: CASSYTGYEQYF.

This CDR3 reads CASSQDSRVAEAEQFF. V gene TRBV4-1 combines with J gene TRBJ2-1; TCRdb calls TRBD2, which cannot be checked without DNA. The germline CDR1 and CDR2 sequences are MGHRA and YSYEKL. The CDR3 loop spans 16 amino acids.

The rearrangement joins TRBV7-3 to TRBJ2-1; as DNA is missing, the TRBD2 call by TCRdb cannot be tested. Germline assignment: CDR1 SGHTA and CDR2 FQGTGA. CDR3 size: 15 residues. The CDR3: CASSGLAGNYNEQFF.